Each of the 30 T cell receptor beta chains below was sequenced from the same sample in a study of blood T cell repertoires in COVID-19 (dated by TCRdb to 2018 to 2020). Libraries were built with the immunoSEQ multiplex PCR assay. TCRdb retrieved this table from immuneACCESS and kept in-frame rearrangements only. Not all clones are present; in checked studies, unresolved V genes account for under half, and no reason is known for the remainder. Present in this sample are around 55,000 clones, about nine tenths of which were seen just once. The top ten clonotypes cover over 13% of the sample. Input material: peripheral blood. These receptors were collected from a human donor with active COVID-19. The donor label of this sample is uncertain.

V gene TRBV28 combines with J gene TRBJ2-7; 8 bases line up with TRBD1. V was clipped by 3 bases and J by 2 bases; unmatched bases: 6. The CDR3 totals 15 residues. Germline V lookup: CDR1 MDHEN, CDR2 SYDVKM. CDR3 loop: CASSFYDRGPYEQYF. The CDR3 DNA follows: TGTGCCAGCAGTTTCTACGACAGGGGACCCTACGAGCAGTACTTC.

The CDR3 region is CASSSPGKETQYF. The CDR3 nucleotides read TGTGCCAGCAGCTCCCCAGGGAAAGAGACCCAGTACTTC. The chain employs TRBV7-2 and TRBJ2-5, with D perhaps matching TRBD1 (5 bases). CDR1 is SGHTA and CDR2 is FQGNSA in the germline V gene. The V and J ends lost 4 bases and 3 bases respectively, with 9 bases between them. The CDR3 length is 13 residues.

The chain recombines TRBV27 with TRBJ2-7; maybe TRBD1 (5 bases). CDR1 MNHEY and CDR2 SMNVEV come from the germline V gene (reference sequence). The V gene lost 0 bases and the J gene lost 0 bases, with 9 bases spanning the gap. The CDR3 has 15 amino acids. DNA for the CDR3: TGTGCCAGCAGTTTATCAGTAGACAGCTCCTACGAGCAGTACTTC. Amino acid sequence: CASSLSVDSSYEQYF.

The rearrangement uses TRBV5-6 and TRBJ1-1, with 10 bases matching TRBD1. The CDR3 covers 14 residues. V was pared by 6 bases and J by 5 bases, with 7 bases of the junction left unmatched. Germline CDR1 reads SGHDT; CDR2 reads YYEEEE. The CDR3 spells CASTKRGQGTEAFF. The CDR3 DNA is TGTGCCAGCACCAAGCGGGGACAGGGGACTGAAGCTTTCTTT.

The chain's CDR3 is CASSPPGQGSSGNQPQHF. CDR3 DNA: TGTGCCAGCTCACCACCGGGACAGGGGAGTTCTGGGAATCAGCCCCAGCATTTT. The J gene is TRBJ1-5, the V gene TRBV18; TRBD1 matches at 10 bases. Germline V gene data show CDR1 as KGHSH and CDR2 as LQKENI. The CDR3 extends over 18 amino acids. V gave up 0 bases and J gave up 4 bases; unmatched junction bases: 9.

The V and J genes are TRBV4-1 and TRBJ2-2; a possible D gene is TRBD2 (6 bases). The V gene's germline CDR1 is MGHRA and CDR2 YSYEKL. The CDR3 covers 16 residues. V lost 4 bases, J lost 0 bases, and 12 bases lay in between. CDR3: CASSPPGEPNTGELFF. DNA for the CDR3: TGCGCCAGCAGCCCCCCGGGGGAGCCGAACACCGGGGAGCTGTTTTTT.

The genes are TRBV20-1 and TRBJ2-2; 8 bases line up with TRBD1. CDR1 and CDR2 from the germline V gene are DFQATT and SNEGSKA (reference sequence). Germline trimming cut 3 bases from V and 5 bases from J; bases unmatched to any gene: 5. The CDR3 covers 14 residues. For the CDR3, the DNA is TGCAGTGCTAGTTCCAGGGGGCGAACCGGGGAGCTGTTTTTT. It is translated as CSASSRGRTGELFF.

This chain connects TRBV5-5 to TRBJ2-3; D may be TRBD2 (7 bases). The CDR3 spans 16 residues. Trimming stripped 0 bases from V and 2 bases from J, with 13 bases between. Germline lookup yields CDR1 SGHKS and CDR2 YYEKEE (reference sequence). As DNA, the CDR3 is TGTGCCAGCAGCTTGGGCGGGGGCTCCGCCACAGATACGCAGTATTTT. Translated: CASSLGGGSATDTQYF.

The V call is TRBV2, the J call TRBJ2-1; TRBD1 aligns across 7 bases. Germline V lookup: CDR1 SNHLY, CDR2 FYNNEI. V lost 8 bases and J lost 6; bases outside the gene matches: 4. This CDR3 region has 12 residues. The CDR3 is CASQGDGNEQFF. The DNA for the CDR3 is TGTGCCAGCCAGGGGGACGGCAATGAGCAGTTCTTC.

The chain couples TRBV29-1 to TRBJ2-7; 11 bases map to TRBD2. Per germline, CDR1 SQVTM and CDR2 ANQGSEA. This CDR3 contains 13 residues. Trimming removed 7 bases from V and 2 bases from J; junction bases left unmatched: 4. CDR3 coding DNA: TGCAGCGCTCGACTAGCGGGAACCTACGAGCAGTACTTC. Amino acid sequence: CSARLAGTYEQYF.

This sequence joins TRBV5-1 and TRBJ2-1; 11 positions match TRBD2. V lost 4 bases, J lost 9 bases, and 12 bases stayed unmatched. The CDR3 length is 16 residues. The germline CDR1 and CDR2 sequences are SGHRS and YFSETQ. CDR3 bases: TGCGCCAGCAGCCTTCAACCCGGGACTAGCGGCCCTGAGCAGTTCTTC. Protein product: CASSLQPGTSGPEQFF.

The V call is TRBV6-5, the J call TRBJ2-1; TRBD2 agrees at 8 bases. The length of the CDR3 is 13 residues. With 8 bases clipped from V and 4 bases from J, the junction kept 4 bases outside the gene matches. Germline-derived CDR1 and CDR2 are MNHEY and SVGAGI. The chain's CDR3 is CASREGRYNEQFF. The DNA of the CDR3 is TGTGCCAGCCGGGAGGGCCGTTACAATGAGCAGTTCTTC.

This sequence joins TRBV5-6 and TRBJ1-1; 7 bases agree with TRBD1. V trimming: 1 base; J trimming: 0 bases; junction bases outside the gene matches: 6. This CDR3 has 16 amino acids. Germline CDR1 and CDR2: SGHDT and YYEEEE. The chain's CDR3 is CASSLTGAILNTEAFF. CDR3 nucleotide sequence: TGTGCCAGCAGCTTGACAGGGGCCATTTTGAACACTGAAGCTTTCTTT.

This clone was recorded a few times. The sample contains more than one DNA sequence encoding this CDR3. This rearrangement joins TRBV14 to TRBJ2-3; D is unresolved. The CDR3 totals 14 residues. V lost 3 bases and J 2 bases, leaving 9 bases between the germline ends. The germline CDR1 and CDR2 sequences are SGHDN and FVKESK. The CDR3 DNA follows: TGTGCCAGCAGCCAGGGCAGGCACACAGATACGCAGTATTTT. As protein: CASSQGRHTDTQYF.

CDR3 sequence: CASSPTSGISYNEQFF. In nucleotides, the CDR3 is TGTGCCAGCAGCCCCACTAGCGGAATCTCCTACAATGAGCAGTTCTTC. This sequence joins TRBV7-9 and TRBJ2-1, with 8 bases matching TRBD2. V was clipped by 5 bases and J by 0 bases; unmatched bases: 6. The CDR3 is 16 amino acids. The V gene's germline CDR1 is SEHNR and CDR2 FQNEAQ (reference sequence).

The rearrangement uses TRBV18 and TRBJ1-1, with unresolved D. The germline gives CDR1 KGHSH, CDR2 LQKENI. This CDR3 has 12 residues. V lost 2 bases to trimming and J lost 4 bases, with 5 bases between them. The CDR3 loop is CASSPTSTEAFF. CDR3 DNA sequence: TGTGCCAGCTCACCAACAAGCACTGAAGCTTTCTTT.

Here the CDR3 DNA reads TGCGCCAGCAGCCAGCGACAGGGCGACTATGGCTACACCTTC. Protein sequence: CASSQRQGDYGYTF. The chain links TRBV4-1 to TRBJ1-2; 7 nucleotides match TRBD1. Germline V gives CDR1 MGHRA, CDR2 YSYEKL. Trimming at V came to 3 bases and at J to 3 bases, leaving 4 bases not matched to a gene. The CDR3 length is 14 residues.

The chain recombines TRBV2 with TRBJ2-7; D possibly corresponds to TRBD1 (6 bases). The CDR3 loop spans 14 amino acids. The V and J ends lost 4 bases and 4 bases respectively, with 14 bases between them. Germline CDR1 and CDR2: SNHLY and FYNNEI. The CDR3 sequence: CASSGRARGYEQYF. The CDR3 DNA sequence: TGTGCCAGCAGTGGTAGAGCCAGGGGATACGAGCAGTACTTC.

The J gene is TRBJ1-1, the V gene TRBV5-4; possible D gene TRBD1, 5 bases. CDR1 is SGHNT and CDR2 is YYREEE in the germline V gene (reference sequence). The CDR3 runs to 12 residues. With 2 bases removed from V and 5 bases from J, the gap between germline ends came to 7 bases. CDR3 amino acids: CASSLRGTEAFF. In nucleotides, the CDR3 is TGTGCCAGCAGCTTAAGGGGAACTGAAGCTTTCTTT.

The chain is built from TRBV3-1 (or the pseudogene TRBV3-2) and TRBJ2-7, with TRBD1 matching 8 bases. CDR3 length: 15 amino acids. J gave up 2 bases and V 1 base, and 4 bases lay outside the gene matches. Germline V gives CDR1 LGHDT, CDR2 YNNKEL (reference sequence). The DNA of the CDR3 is TGTGCCAGCAGCCAAGCCGGGACAGGAGCCTACGAGCAGTACTTC. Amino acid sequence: CASSQAGTGAYEQYF.

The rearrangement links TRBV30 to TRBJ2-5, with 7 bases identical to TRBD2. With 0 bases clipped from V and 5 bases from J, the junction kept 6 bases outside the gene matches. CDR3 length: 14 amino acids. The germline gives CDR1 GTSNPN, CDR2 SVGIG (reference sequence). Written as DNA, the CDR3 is TGTGCCTGGAGTGTAACCGGGCGGGGGGAGACCCAGTACTTC. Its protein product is CAWSVTGRGETQYF.

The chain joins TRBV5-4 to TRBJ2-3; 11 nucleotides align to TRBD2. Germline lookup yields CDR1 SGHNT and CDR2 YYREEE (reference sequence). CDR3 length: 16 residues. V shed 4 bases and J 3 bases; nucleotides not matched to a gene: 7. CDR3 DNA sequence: TGTGCCAGCAGCAAGACTAGCGGGGACACAACAGATACGCAGTATTTT. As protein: CASSKTSGDTTDTQYF.

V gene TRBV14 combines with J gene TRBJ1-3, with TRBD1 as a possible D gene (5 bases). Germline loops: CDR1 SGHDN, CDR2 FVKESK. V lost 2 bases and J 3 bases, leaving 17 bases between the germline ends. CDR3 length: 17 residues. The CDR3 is CASSQRQRAGFGNTIYF. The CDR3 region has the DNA TGTGCCAGCAGCCAAAGGCAGCGTGCAGGGTTTGGAAACACCATATATTTT.

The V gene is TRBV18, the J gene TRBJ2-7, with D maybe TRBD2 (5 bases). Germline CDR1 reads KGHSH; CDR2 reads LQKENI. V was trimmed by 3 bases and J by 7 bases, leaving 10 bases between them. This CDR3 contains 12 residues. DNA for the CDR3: TGTGCCAGCTCACCCAAGGGAGTTGAGCAGTACGTC. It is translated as CASSPKGVEQYV.

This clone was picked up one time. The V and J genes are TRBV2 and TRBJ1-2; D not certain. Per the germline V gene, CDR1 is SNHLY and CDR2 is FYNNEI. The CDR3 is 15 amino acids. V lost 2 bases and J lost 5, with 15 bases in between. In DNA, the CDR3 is TGTGCCAGCAGTGAATCCCCTGCCCCTAGTTATGGCTACACCTTC. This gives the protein CASSESPAPSYGYTF.

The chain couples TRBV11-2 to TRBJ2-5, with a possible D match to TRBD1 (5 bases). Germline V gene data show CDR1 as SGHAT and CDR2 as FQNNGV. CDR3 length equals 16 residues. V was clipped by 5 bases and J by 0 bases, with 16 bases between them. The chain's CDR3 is CASSPPFVGHQETQYF. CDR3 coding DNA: TGTGCCAGCAGCCCTCCCTTCGTGGGGCACCAAGAGACCCAGTACTTC.

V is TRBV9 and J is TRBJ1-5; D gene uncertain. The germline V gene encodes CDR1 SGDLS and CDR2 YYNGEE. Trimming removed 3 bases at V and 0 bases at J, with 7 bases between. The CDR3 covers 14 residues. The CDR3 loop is CASSDINSNQPQHF. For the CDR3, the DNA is TGTGCCAGCAGCGACATCAATAGCAATCAGCCCCAGCATTTT.

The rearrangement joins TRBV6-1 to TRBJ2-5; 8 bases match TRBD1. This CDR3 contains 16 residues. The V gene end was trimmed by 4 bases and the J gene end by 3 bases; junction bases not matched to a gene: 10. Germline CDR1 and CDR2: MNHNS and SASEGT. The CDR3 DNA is TGTGCCAGCAGTGCATACACAGGGGGATTTGAAGAGACCCAGTACTTC. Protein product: CASSAYTGGFEETQYF.

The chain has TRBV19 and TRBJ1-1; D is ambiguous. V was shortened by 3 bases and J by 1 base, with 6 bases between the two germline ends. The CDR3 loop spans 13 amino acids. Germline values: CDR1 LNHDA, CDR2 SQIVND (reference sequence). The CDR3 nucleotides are TGTGCCAGTAGTATCCTCCGGAACACTGAAGCTTTCTTT. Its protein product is CASSILRNTEAFF. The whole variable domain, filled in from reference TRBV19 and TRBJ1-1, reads DGGITQSPKYLFRKEGQNVTLSCEQNLNHDAMYWYRQDPGQGLRLIYYSQIVNDFQKGDIAEGYSVSREKKESFPLTVTSAQKNPTAFYLCASSILRNTEAFFGQGTRLTVV.

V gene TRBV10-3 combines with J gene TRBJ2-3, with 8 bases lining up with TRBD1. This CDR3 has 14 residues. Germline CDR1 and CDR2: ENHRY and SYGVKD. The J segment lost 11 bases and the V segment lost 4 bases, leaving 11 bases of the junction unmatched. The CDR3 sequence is CAISVGQGAFEQYF. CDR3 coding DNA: TGTGCCATCAGTGTAGGGCAGGGGGCTTTTGAGCAGTATTTT.